Included here is one T cell receptor beta chain sequence, with context. Between the trimmed V and J ends, which lost 2 bases and 0 bases, there was a span of 11 bases. The CDR3 has 15 residues. Germline CDR1 reads LNHDA; CDR2 reads SQIVND (reference sequence). This entry is derived from a study of blood T cell repertoires in COVID-19. At the level of the study: Sites across the United States, Italy and Spain contributed samples from acute and convalescent COVID-19. In each case, the material was cDNA or gDNA derived from T cells, B-cell-depleted T cells, or PBMCs.

Per the original data handling: By means of reference gene primer amplification, nucleated cell counts were estimated. Here immunoSEQ multiplex PCR was the method, and the copy in TCRdb shows in-frame clones only, minus some. V and J calls and clone size follow that table, whereas D and trimming were derived from the DNA. The data show approximately 170,000 clones, approximately 79% seen once. The TCR originated in a woman between 45 and 65 years old with acute or convalescent COVID-19. This rearrangement joins TRBV19 to TRBJ2-7; D is unclear. Sequenced sample: peripheral blood. CDR3 in DNA: TGTGCCAGTAGTATATCAGCGTTCCCCTCCTACGAGCAGTACTTC. It codes for CASSISAFPSYEQYF. The whole variable domain, filled in from reference TRBV19 and TRBJ2-7, reads DGGITQSPKYLFRKEGQNVTLSCEQNLNHDAMYWYRQDPGQGLRLIYYSQIVNDFQKGDIAEGYSVSREKKESFPLTVTSAQKNPTAFYLCASSISAFPSYEQYFGPGTRLTVT.